The 3 T cell receptor beta chains presented below share a single source sample, sequenced in a study of T-cell reconstitution after alpha-beta-depleted transplantation in children. Using unique molecular identifiers, the investigators prepared the TCRbeta library. TCRdb itself ran the PCR reads through MiXCR, one entry per CDR3 protein. The sample lists 150,000 to 200,000 distinct CDR3 sequences, 6.5% to 7.5% occurring once. The sequencing used PBMCs from the stem cell graft donor, collected from the stem cell graft. The receptors derive from a human donor who donated a stem cell graft to a child with Wiskott-Aldrich syndrome.

The rearrangement links TRBV15 to TRBJ2-5; D not resolved. Trimming took off 1 base at V and 4 bases at J, with 10 bases between the two ends. CDR1 and CDR2 (germline): LNHNV, YYDKDF (reference sequence). The CDR3 spans 14 residues. The CDR3 protein is CATSRAPVIETQYF. For the CDR3, the DNA is TGTGCCACCAGCAGAGCACCCGTGATAGAGACCCAGTACTTC.

A few counts support this clonotype. The CDR3 DNA reads as TGTGCCAGCAGTGAAGCGGGCAGCCAAGGATGGGGCTACACCTTC. It yields the protein CASSEAGSQGWGYTF. The rearrangement joins TRBV6-1 to TRBJ1-2; no clear D. V lost 0 bases to trimming and J lost 8 bases, with 16 bases between them. The CDR3 is 15 residues long. CDR1 is MNHNS, CDR2 SASEGT, per germline.

This clonotype was observed at least ten times. This rearrangement joins TRBV6-2 or TRBV6-3 to TRBJ2-7; perhaps TRBD1 as D (5 bases). Between the trimmed V and J ends, which lost 0 bases and 1 base, there was a span of 13 bases. CDR3 size: 16 residues. Germline V gene sequence: CDR1 MNHEY, CDR2 SVGEGT. CDR3 amino acids: CASSYSIRQKSYEQYF. CDR3 in DNA: TGTGCCAGCAGTTACTCGATCCGACAGAAGTCCTACGAGCAGTACTTC.